The TCR beta chain under discussion was sequenced for a study of shared clonotypes between healthy human individuals. Study-wide results and caveats: Shared clonotypes across all four donors exceeded non-shared ones in generation probability.

For this clone: Its antigen is unknown.

An approximately 180 ng quantity of DNA, about 30,000 T cell genomes, went into the sorted-subset replicate PCRs. This table comes from immunoSEQ multiplex PCR, and its TCRdb copy is limited to in-frame clones, with some not included. The table records about 330,000 clones, 87% of them present only once. Trimming cost V 8 bases and J 1 base, with 12 bases left between them. The CDR3 is 13 amino acids. Germline V gives CDR1 SNHLY, CDR2 FYNNEI. Both CD45RO+ cells and CCR7-negative CD45RA+ TemRA cells were combined to make up CD8 memory. This receptor was identified in a man aged 18 to 30 in good health. This chain links TRBV2 with TRBJ2-7; D could derive from TRBD1 or TRBD2 (5 bases each). The specimen sequenced was memory CD8+ T cells sorted from blood. Subset given: CD45RO+ cells pooled with CCR7-negative TemRA cells. For the CDR3, the DNA is TGTGCCAGCTCTCCGGGGCGATCCTACGAGCAGTACTTC. It translates to CASSPGRSYEQYF.